These 9 T cell receptor beta chains were sequenced from one sample in a study of blood T cell repertoires in COVID-19. The method was immunoSEQ multiplex PCR; TCRdb's version includes in-frame clones alone and lacks a portion of them. The sample records about 300,000 clones, approximately 89% being singletons. Sample: peripheral blood. Source of these receptors: a woman aged 25 to 39 with COVID-19, enrolled during active disease.

This rearrangement joins TRBV29-1 to TRBJ2-1; the D gene is possibly TRBD2 (5 bases). Per the germline V gene, CDR1 is SQVTM and CDR2 is ANQGSEA. The CDR3 has 11 residues. The V gene lost 5 bases and the J gene lost 8 bases, with 10 bases spanning the gap. This CDR3 reads CSVFRGDEQFF. DNA of the CDR3: TGCAGCGTTTTCCGGGGAGATGAGCAGTTCTTC.

On this clone: Other DNA sequences within the sample encode an identical CDR3. V gene TRBV5-1 combines with J gene TRBJ1-3; TRBD1 matches 7 bases. The junction had 1 base not matched to a gene; V was cut back by 0 bases and J by 4 bases. Germline CDR1 reads SGHRS; CDR2 reads YFSETQ. This CDR3 region has 14 residues. Here the CDR3 reads CASSLGTGGNTIYF. The CDR3 region has the DNA TGCGCCAGCAGCTTGGGGACAGGAGGAAACACCATATATTTT. The variable domain in full, completed from reference TRBV5-1 and TRBJ1-3, reads KAGVTQTPRYLIKTRGQQVTLSCSPISGHRSVSWYQQTPGQGLQFLFEYFSETQRNKGNFPGRFSGRQFSNSRSEMNVSTLELGDSALYLCASSLGTGGNTIYFGEGSWLTVV.

The gene calls are TRBV27 and TRBJ2-2; perhaps TRBD2 as D (5 bases). Trimming stripped 0 bases from V and 1 base from J, with 9 bases between. In germline, CDR1 is MNHEY, CDR2 SMNVEV (reference sequence). The CDR3 length is 16 residues. In nucleotides, the CDR3 is TGTGCCAGCAGTTTATCGGGAGAGCAGAACACCGGGGAGCTGTTTTTT. As protein: CASSLSGEQNTGELFF.

V is TRBV5-5 and J is TRBJ2-4, with unresolved D. Germline lookup yields CDR1 SGHKS and CDR2 YYEKEE (reference sequence). This CDR3 comprises 12 residues. The V end was cut by 4 bases, the J end by 7 bases, with 9 bases between. The CDR3 DNA reads as TGTGCCAGCAGCCTGGCTCCTAACATTCAGTACTTC. This translates into CASSLAPNIQYF. The full variable domain, in which reference TRBV5-5 and TRBJ2-4 provide the parts outside the CDR3, is DAGVTQSPTHLIKTRGQQVTLRCSPISGHKSVSWYQQVLGQGPQFIFQYYEKEERGRGNFPDRFSARQFPNYSSELNVNALLLGDSALYLCASSLAPNIQYFGAGTRLSVL.

This clone has just one count. V and J are TRBV6-5 and TRBJ2-2, with D perhaps TRBD1 (5 bases). The CDR3 length is 14 residues. V gave up 4 bases and J gave up 5 bases, with 11 bases separating them. In germline, CDR1 is MNHEY, CDR2 SVGAGI. CDR3 sequence reads: CASSSTTETGELFF. The CDR3 bases are TGTGCCAGCAGTTCCACGACAGAGACCGGGGAGCTGTTTTTT.

The J gene is TRBJ2-2, the V gene TRBV7-3; D is unresolved. Germline CDR1 reads SGHTA; CDR2 reads FQGTGA. The ends were cut back, 2 bases at V and 5 bases at J, with 15 bases in the middle. The CDR3 contains 16 residues. CDR3 DNA sequence: TGTGCCAGCAGCTTAGACGGTGGCGGATGGACCGGGGAGCTGTTTTTT. Protein product: CASSLDGGGWTGELFF.

The rearrangement links TRBV19 to TRBJ1-1, with 8 bases aligning to TRBD1. Germline lookup yields CDR1 LNHDA and CDR2 SQIVND (reference sequence). J was trimmed by 6 bases and V by 7 bases; bases with no gene match: 7. This CDR3 has 13 residues. The CDR3 loop reads CASTVTGVAEAFF. In DNA, the CDR3 is TGTGCCAGTACCGTGACAGGGGTTGCTGAAGCTTTCTTT.

The chain links TRBV5-6 to TRBJ1-1; D is unresolved. Germline V gene data show CDR1 as SGHDT and CDR2 as YYEEEE. V lost 1 base to trimming and J lost 6 bases, with 13 bases between them. This CDR3 has 14 residues. In nucleotides, the CDR3 is TGTGCCAGCAGCTTGCCGGGAGTGCGCGCTGAAGCTTTCTTT. It is translated as CASSLPGVRAEAFF. The full variable domain, rest sourced from reference TRBV5-6 and TRBJ1-1, is DAGVTQSPTHLIKTRGQQVTLRCSPKSGHDTVSWYQQALGQGPQFIFQYYEEEERQRGNFPDRFSGHQFPNYSSELNVNALLLGDSALYLCASSLPGVRAEAFFGQGTRLTVV.

This chain uses TRBV9 with TRBJ2-2; no clear D. The germline V gene encodes CDR1 SGDLS and CDR2 YYNGEE. CDR3 length equals 16 residues. Trimming removed 6 bases from V and 0 bases from J, with 15 bases in between. CDR3 protein: CASTHVQRPNTGELFF. CDR3 coding DNA: TGTGCCAGCACTCACGTCCAGCGACCGAACACCGGGGAGCTGTTTTTT.